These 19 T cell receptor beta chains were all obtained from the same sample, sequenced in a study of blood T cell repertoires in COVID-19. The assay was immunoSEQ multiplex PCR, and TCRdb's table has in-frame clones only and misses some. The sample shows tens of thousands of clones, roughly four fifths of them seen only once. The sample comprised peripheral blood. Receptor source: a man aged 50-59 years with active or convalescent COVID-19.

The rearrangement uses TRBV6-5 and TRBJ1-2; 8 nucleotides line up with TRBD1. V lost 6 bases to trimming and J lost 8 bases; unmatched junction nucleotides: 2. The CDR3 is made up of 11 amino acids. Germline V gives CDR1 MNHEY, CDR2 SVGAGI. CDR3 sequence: CASSTGGGYTF. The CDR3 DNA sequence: TGTGCCAGCAGCACAGGGGGGGGCTACACCTTC.

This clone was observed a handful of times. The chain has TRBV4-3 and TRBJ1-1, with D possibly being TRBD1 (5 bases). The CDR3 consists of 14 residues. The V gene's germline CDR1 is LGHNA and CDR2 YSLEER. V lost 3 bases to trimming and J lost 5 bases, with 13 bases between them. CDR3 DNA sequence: TGCGCCAGCAGCCAGACAGTTCGGGGGACTGAAGCTTTCTTT. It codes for CASSQTVRGTEAFF.

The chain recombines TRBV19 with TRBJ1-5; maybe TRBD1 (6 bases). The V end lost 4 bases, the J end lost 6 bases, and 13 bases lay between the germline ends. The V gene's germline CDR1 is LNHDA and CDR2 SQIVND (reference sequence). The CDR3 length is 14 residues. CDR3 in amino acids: CASSKAGAAQPQHF. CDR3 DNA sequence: TGTGCCAGTAGTAAGGCGGGGGCCGCTCAGCCCCAGCATTTT.

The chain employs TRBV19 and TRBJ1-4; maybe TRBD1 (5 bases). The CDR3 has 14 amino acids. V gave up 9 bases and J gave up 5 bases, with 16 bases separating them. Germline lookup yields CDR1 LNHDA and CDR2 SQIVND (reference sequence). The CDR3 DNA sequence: TGTGCCAGCAAATCCGTGACAGTCAATGAAAAACTGTTTTTT. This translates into CASKSVTVNEKLFF.

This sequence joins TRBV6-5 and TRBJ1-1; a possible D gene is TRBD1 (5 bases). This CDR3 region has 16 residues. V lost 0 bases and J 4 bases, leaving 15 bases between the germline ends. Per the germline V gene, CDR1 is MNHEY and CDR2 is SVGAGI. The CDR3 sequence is CASSYSIGALSTEAFF. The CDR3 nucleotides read TGTGCCAGCAGTTACTCGATTGGGGCCCTCAGCACTGAAGCTTTCTTT.

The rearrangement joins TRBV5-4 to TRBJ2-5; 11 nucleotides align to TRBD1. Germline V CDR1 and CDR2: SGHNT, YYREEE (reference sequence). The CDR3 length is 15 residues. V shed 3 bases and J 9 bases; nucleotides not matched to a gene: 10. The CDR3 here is CASSSLDRGQGAQYF. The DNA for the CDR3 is TGTGCCAGCAGCTCGCTGGACAGGGGGCAAGGGGCCCAGTACTTC.

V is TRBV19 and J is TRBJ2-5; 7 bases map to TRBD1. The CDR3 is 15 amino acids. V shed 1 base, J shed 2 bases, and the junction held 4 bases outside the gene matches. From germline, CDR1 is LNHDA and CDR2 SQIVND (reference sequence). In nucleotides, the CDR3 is TGTGCCAGTAGTATAGTGGGACAGTTGCAAGAGACCCAGTACTTC. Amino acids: CASSIVGQLQETQYF.

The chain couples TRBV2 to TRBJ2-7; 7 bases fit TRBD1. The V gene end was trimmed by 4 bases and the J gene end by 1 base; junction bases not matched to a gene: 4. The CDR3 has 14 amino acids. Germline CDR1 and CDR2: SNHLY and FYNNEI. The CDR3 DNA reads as TGTGCCAGCAGTGGGACAGGTCGGTCCTACGAGCAGTACGTC. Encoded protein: CASSGTGRSYEQYV.

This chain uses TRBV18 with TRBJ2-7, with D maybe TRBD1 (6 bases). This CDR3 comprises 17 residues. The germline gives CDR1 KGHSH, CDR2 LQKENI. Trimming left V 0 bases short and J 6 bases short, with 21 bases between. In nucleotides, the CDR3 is TGTGCCAGCTCACCACCCCCGTACTCAGGGGTACAGCGCGAGCAGTACTTC. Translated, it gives CASSPPPYSGVQREQYF.

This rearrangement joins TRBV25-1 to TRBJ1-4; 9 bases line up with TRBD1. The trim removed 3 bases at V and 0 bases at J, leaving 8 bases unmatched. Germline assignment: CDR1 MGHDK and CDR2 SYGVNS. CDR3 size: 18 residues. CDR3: CASSDGQGLPATNEKLFF. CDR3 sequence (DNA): TGTGCCAGCAGTGACGGACAGGGGCTCCCTGCAACTAATGAAAAACTGTTTTTT.

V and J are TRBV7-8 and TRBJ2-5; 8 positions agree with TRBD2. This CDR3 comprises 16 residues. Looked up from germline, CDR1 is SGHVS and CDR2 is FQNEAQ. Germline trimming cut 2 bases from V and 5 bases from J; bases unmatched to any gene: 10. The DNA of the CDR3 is TGTGCCAGCAGCTTAAGAGGGGGACTAGTTCGCGAGACCCAGTACTTC. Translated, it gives CASSLRGGLVRETQYF. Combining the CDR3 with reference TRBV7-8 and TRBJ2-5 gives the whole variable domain GAGVSQSPRYKVAKRGQDVALRCDPISGHVSLFWYQQALGQGPEFLTYFQNEAQLDKSGLPSDRFFAERPEGSVSTLKIQRTQQEDSAVYLCASSLRGGLVRETQYFGPGTRLLVL.

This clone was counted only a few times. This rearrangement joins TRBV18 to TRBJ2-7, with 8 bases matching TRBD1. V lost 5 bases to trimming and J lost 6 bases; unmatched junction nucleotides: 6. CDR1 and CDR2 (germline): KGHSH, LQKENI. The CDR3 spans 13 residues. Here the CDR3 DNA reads TGTGCCAGCTCAGCAACAGGGGGAACCGAGCAGTACTTC. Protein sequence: CASSATGGTEQYF.

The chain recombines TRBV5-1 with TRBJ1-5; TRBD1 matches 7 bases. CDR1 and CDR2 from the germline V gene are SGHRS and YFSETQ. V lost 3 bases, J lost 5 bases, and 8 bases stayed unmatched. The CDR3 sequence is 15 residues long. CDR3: CASSSGTDTHQPQHF. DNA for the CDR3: TGCGCCAGCAGCTCCGGGACAGACACCCATCAGCCCCAGCATTTT.

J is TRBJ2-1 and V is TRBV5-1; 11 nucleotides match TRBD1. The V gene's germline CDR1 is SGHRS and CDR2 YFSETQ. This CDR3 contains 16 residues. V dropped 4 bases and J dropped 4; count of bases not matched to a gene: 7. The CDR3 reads CASSAGQGAGYNEQFF. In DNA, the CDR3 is TGCGCCAGCAGCGCCGGACAGGGGGCAGGATACAATGAGCAGTTCTTC.

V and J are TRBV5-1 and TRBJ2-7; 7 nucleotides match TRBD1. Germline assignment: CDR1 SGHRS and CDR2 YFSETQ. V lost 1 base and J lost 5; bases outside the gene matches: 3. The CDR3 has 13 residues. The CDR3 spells CASSLTGEDEQYF. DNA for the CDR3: TGCGCCAGCAGCTTGACAGGGGAAGACGAGCAGTACTTC. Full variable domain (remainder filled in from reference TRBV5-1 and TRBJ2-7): KAGVTQTPRYLIKTRGQQVTLSCSPISGHRSVSWYQQTPGQGLQFLFEYFSETQRNKGNFPGRFSGRQFSNSRSEMNVSTLELGDSALYLCASSLTGEDEQYFGPGTRLTVT.

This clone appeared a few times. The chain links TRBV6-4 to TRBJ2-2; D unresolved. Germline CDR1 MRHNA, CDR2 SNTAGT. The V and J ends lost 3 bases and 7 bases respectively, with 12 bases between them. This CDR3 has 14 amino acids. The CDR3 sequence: CASSEGSQSGELFF. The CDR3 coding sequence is TGTGCCAGCAGTGAGGGCAGTCAGAGCGGGGAGCTGTTTTTT.

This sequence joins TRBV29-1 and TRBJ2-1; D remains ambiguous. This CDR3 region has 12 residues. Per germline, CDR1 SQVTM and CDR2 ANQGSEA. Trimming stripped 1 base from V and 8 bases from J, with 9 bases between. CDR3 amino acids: CSVEVQVHEQFF. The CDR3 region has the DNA TGCAGCGTTGAAGTGCAGGTCCATGAGCAGTTCTTC.

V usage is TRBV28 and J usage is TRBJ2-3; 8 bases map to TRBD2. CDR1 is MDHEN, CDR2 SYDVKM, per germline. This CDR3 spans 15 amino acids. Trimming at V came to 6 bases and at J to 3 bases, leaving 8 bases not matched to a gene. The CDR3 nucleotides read TGTGCCAGCAGCCCCGGGGGGGCCAAGACAGATACGCAGTATTTT. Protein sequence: CASSPGGAKTDTQYF.

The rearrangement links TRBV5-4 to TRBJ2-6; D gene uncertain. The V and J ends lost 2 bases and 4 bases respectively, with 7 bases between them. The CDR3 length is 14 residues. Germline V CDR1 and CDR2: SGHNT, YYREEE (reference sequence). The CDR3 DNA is TGTGCCAGCAGCTTTGACACCGGGGCCAACGTCCTGACTTTC. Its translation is CASSFDTGANVLTF. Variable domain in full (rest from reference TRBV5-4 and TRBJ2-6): ETGVTQSPTHLIKTRGQQVTLRCSSQSGHNTVSWYQQALGQGPQFIFQYYREEENGRGNFPPRFSGLQFPNYSSELNVNALELDDSALYLCASSFDTGANVLTFGAGSRLTVL.